The entry below gives a single T cell receptor (beta chain) sequence along with its context. The CDR3 runs to 16 residues. V lost 0 bases to trimming and J lost 3 bases, with 14 bases between them. Germline-derived CDR1 and CDR2 are LGHDT and YNNKEL (reference sequence). This sample stems from a study of blood T cell repertoires in COVID-19. Original data processing: Amplification of reference gene primers provided the estimated nucleated cell counts. Sequencing was performed with immunoSEQ multiplex PCR; in TCRdb, only in-frame clones are kept and a portion is missing. The V and J calls and the clone size are those of that table, but D and trimming were determined from the DNA. Of 200,000 to 250,000 clones in the sample, approximately 90% were seen once.

The sample comprised peripheral blood. The genes are TRBV3-1 (or the pseudogene TRBV3-2) and TRBJ1-1; D gene unclear. The TCR comes from a man aged 25-45 years with COVID-19, enrolled during active disease. CDR3 coding DNA: TGTGCCAGCAGCCAAGATGGGCGGGGAGCGGACACTGAAGCTTTCTTT. Residues: CASSQDGRGADTEAFF.